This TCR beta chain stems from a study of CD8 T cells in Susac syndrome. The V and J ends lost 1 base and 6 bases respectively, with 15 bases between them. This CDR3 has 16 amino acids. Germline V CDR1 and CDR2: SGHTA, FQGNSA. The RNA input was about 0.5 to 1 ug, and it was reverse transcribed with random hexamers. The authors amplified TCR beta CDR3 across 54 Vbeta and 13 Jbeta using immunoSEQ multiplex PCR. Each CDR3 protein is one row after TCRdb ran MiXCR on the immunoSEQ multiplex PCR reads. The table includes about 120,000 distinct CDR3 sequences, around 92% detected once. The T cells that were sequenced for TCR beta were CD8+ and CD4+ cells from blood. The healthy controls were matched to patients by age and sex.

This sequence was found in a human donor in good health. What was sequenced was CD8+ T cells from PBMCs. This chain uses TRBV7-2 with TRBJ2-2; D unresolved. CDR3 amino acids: CASSLVGPPSPGELFF. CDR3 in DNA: TGTGCCAGCAGCTTAGTCGGACCACCCTCGCCCGGGGAGCTGTTTTTT.